What follows are 26 T cell receptor beta chains derived from one specimen sequenced in a study of T cell repertoires in cytomegalovirus infection. TCRdb re-called the reads through MiXCR, storing one row per CDR3 protein. The sample carries some 600,000 distinct CDR3 sequences, approximately 24% recorded once. The specimen sequenced was CD8+ T cells from PBMCs. Receptors originate from a human donor in good health (CMV status not recorded). Some clones in this sample may be carry-over from other donors' samples.

V usage is TRBV19 and J usage is TRBJ2-1; possibly TRBD2 for D (5 bases). Trimming shortened V by 3 bases and J by 1 base, and 7 bases separated the two germline ends. Germline V CDR1 and CDR2: LNHDA, SQIVND (reference sequence). The CDR3 is 14 amino acids. CDR3 loop: CASSIGVSYNEQFF. In DNA form, the CDR3 reads TGTGCCAGTAGTATCGGGGTTTCCTACAATGAGCAGTTCTTC.

This clonotype was seen ten or more times. V gene TRBV7-2 combines with J gene TRBJ2-7, with 9 nucleotides matching TRBD2. This CDR3 region has 13 residues. In germline, CDR1 is SGHTA, CDR2 FQGNSA. V lost 9 bases and J lost 2; bases outside the gene matches: 5. CDR3: CASLAGIPYEQYF. The CDR3 nucleotides read TGTGCCAGTCTAGCGGGAATCCCCTACGAGCAGTACTTC.

There are a few counts of this clonotype. This sequence joins TRBV11-2 and TRBJ2-3; D is tentatively TRBD1 or TRBD2 (5 bases each). This CDR3 contains 16 residues. The germline V and J ends were trimmed by 1 base and 4 bases, with 15 bases remaining between them. Germline V gene data show CDR1 as SGHAT and CDR2 as FQNNGV. Here the CDR3 DNA reads TGTGCCAGCAGCTTAGTGAGAGGGCCGGGACCAGATACGCAGTATTTT. Amino acid sequence: CASSLVRGPGPDTQYF.

The V and J genes are TRBV20-1 and TRBJ2-1; TRBD1 matches 7 bases. The V gene end was trimmed by 2 bases and the J gene end by 1 base; junction bases not matched to a gene: 5. The CDR3 covers 15 residues. Germline lookup yields CDR1 DFQATT and CDR2 SNEGSKA (reference sequence). The DNA for the CDR3 is TGCAGTGCTAGACCACAGGGGTATTCCTACAATGAGCAGTTCTTC. Its protein is CSARPQGYSYNEQFF.

This sequence joins TRBV27 and TRBJ1-6; no clear D. Germline values: CDR1 MNHEY, CDR2 SMNVEV (reference sequence). CDR3 length: 15 residues. V lost 7 bases to trimming and J lost 5 bases, with 15 bases between them. The CDR3 loop is CASTMGSRHNSPLHF. CDR3 in DNA: TGTGCCAGCACTATGGGGTCAAGGCATAATTCACCCCTCCACTTT.

This clonotype was observed at least ten times. This chain connects TRBV11-1 to TRBJ2-2, with no clear D. The CDR3 is 14 residues long. V lost 1 base and J lost 3, with 6 bases in between. CDR1 and CDR2 (germline): SGHAT, FQDESV (reference sequence). The CDR3 DNA sequence: TGTGCCAGCAGCTTAGGGCGGTACACCGGGGAGCTGTTTTTT. As protein: CASSLGRYTGELFF.

This clonotype was counted a few times. The gene calls are TRBV2 and TRBJ2-7; D unclear. Looked up from germline, CDR1 is SNHLY and CDR2 is FYNNEI. The CDR3 has 13 residues. The ends were cut back, 0 bases at V and 2 bases at J, with 5 bases in the middle. This CDR3 reads CASSEAWTYEQYF. The CDR3 region has the DNA TGTGCCAGCAGTGAAGCCTGGACCTACGAGCAGTACTTC.

The table lists this clonotype with a few counts. The chain is built from TRBV20-1 and TRBJ1-2; D unclear. The germline V and J ends were trimmed by 3 bases and 2 bases, with 16 bases remaining between them. This CDR3 is 15 amino acids long. From germline, CDR1 is DFQATT and CDR2 SNEGSKA (reference sequence). The CDR3 sequence is CSASGIEGHNYGYTF. The CDR3 DNA reads TGCAGTGCTAGTGGCATCGAGGGTCACAACTATGGCTACACCTTC.

The V call is TRBV15, the J call TRBJ2-1; 8 nucleotides line up with TRBD1. V was clipped by 3 bases and J by 4 bases; unmatched bases: 8. This CDR3 has 16 residues. From germline, CDR1 is LNHNV and CDR2 YYDKDF (reference sequence). CDR3 residues: CATSRDRVKGYNEQFF. The CDR3 DNA reads as TGTGCCACCAGCAGGGACAGGGTTAAGGGTTACAATGAGCAGTTCTTC.

In the case of this clonotype: One end of the junction fails to match germline, which may point to a read error. CDR3 DNA sequence: TGTGTCAGCAGTCTCCTCACGACAGGGGGAAACACCATATATTTT. This gives the protein CVSSLLTTGGNTIYF. This chain uses TRBV28 with TRBJ1-3; 7 positions agree with TRBD1. Germline CDR1 MDHEN, CDR2 SYDVKM. The CDR3 loop spans 15 amino acids. Complete variable domain (other parts from reference TRBV28 and TRBJ1-3): DVKVTQSSRYLVKRTGEKVFLECVQDMDHENMFWYRQDPGLGLRLIYFSYDVKMKEKGDIPEGYSVSREKKERFSLILESASTNQTSMYLCVSSLLTTGGNTIYFGEGSWLTVV.

As concerns this clonotype: One base away lies a much larger clone, so this may be a sequencing read error. The J gene is TRBJ2-5, the V gene TRBV7-6; TRBD2 matches at 8 bases. CDR3 size: 16 residues. CDR1 and CDR2 (germline): SGHVS, FNYEAQ. The CDR3 DNA is TGTGCCAGCAGCTTTGGGACTAGTCGGTCCAAAGAGACCCGGTACTTC. Protein sequence: CASSFGTSRSKETRYF. Drawing the rest from reference TRBV7-6 and TRBJ2-5, the complete variable domain is GAGVSQSPRYKVTKRGQDVALRCDPISGHVSLYWYRQALGQGPEFLTYFNYEAQQDKSGLPNDRFSAERPEGSISTLTIQRTEQRDSAMYRCASSFGTSRSKETRYFGPGTRLLVL.

With respect to this clonotype: It may be a read error: a sequence one base away is much more abundant. This sequence joins TRBV7-9 and TRBJ1-5, with D perhaps matching TRBD1 (5 bases). Germline CDR1 and CDR2: SEHNR and FQNEAQ (reference sequence). The CDR3 has 13 amino acids. V was cut by 7 bases and J by 1 base, with 8 bases left in between. CDR3 sequence (DNA): TGTGCCAGCAACCGGGACAGCAATCAGCCCCAGCATTTT. Translation gives CASNRDSNQPQHF.

This clonotype was recorded at least ten times. The chain employs TRBV19 and TRBJ1-5, with a tentative D call TRBD1 (5 bases). CDR3 length equals 15 residues. Trimming pared 7 bases from V and 5 bases from J, leaving 18 bases between. Germline values: CDR1 LNHDA, CDR2 SQIVND (reference sequence). CDR3 nucleotides: TGTGCCAGTACCTTAGGCCGGGGGGTTTATCAGCCCCAGCATTTT. It yields the protein CASTLGRGVYQPQHF.

The chain combines TRBV20-1 with TRBJ2-1, with TRBD2 matching 10 bases. Germline CDR1 reads DFQATT; CDR2 reads SNEGSKA (reference sequence). V shed 8 bases and J 7 bases; nucleotides not matched to a gene: 5. This CDR3 is built from 12 residues. CDR3 DNA sequence: TGCAGTCCGGGACTAGCGTGGAATGAGCAGTTCTTC. This encodes CSPGLAWNEQFF.

This clonotype was observed a handful of times. The chain links TRBV28 to TRBJ1-6; 11 bases line up with TRBD1. V trimming: 7 bases; J trimming: 7 bases; junction bases outside the gene matches: 6. The CDR3 has 15 amino acids. Looked up from germline, CDR1 is MDHEN and CDR2 is SYDVKM. The CDR3 region is CASTDRGRLNSPLHF. In nucleotides, the CDR3 is TGTGCCAGCACGGACAGGGGGCGGTTGAATTCACCCCTCCACTTT.

Only a few counts were recorded for this clonotype. This chain links TRBV7-9 with TRBJ1-1; no definite D call. Trimming shortened V by 0 bases and J by 1 base, and 9 bases separated the two germline ends. CDR3 size: 15 residues. Germline V gene data show CDR1 as SEHNR and CDR2 as FQNEAQ (reference sequence). CDR3 sequence (DNA): TGTGCCAGCAGCTTAGCGGGAGTTGAGAACACTGAAGCTTTCTTT. This sequence encodes CASSLAGVENTEAFF.

This sequence joins TRBV2 and TRBJ2-3, with D possibly matching TRBD1 (7 bases). V lost 7 bases and J lost 2, with 19 bases in between. Germline-derived CDR1 and CDR2 are SNHLY and FYNNEI. The CDR3 is 16 residues long. The CDR3 spells CASTGQRQGLTDTQYF. CDR3 sequence (DNA): TGTGCCAGCACAGGCCAGAGACAGGGACTCACAGATACGCAGTATTTT.

This clonotype was seen at least ten times. The DNA of the CDR3 is TGTGCCAGCAGCTTCGGGGGGCTCATCGCCGGGGAGCTGTTTTTT. Translation gives CASSFGGLIAGELFF. The V and J genes are TRBV7-2 and TRBJ2-2; TRBD2 might be the D (7 bases). The V end was cut by 3 bases, the J end by 6 bases, with 14 bases between. Germline lookup yields CDR1 SGHTA and CDR2 FQGNSA. The CDR3 is made up of 15 amino acids. The whole variable domain, remainder taken from reference TRBV7-2 and TRBJ2-2, is GAGVSQSPSNKVTEKGKDVELRCDPISGHTALYWYRQSLGQGLEFLIYFQGNSAPDKSGLPSDRFSAERTGGSVSTLTIQRTQQEDSAVYLCASSFGGLIAGELFFGEGSRLTVL.

In this sample, this clonotype turned up many times. The rearrangement uses TRBV7-2 and TRBJ1-4; tentatively, D is TRBD1 (6 bases). Germline loops: CDR1 SGHTA, CDR2 FQGNSA. Trimming left V 3 bases short and J 4 bases short, with 12 bases between. The CDR3 covers 15 residues. CDR3 loop: CASSFFAGDNEKLFF. The CDR3 bases are TGTGCCAGCAGCTTTTTCGCAGGGGATAATGAAAAACTGTTTTTT. The complete variable domain, with remaining parts taken from reference TRBV7-2 and TRBJ1-4, reads GAGVSQSPSNKVTEKGKDVELRCDPISGHTALYWYRQSLGQGLEFLIYFQGNSAPDKSGLPSDRFSAERTGGSVSTLTIQRTQQEDSAVYLCASSFFAGDNEKLFFGSGTQLSVL.

This clonotype was recorded many times. The gene calls are TRBV7-2 and TRBJ1-2; D is unresolved. The germline gives CDR1 SGHTA, CDR2 FQGNSA. Between the trimmed V and J ends, which lost 2 bases and 2 bases, there was a span of 6 bases. The CDR3 sequence is 13 residues long. In nucleotides, the CDR3 is TGTGCCAGCAGCTTACCCGAAAACTATGGCTACACCTTC. Translated: CASSLPENYGYTF. The whole variable domain, filled in from reference TRBV7-2 and TRBJ1-2, reads GAGVSQSPSNKVTEKGKDVELRCDPISGHTALYWYRQSLGQGLEFLIYFQGNSAPDKSGLPSDRFSAERTGGSVSTLTIQRTQQEDSAVYLCASSLPENYGYTFGSGTRLTVV.

The J gene is TRBJ1-1, the V gene TRBV4-1; D is uncertain. The CDR3 runs to 13 residues. Trimming removed 4 bases from V and 7 bases from J, with 13 bases in between. The germline V gene has CDR1 MGHRA and CDR2 YSYEKL. The CDR3 here is CASSRATDLEAFF. The CDR3 DNA is TGCGCCAGCAGCCGCGCTACCGACCTTGAAGCTTTCTTT.

This clonotype was seen at least ten times. CDR3 DNA: TGTGCCAGCAGCTTCCTCTTATGTGGACAGGGATGTGAGGTGAACACTGAAGCTTTCTTT. This codes for CASSFLLCGQGCEVNTEAFF. The gene calls are TRBV7-2 and TRBJ1-1; 8 nucleotides agree with TRBD1. The CDR3 covers 20 residues. The V and J ends lost 3 bases and 0 bases, in that order; junction bases with no gene match: 18. Germline V gene data show CDR1 as SGHTA and CDR2 as FQGNSA.

J is TRBJ2-2 and V is TRBV13; D not resolved. Between the trimmed V and J ends, which lost 5 bases and 2 bases, there was a span of 9 bases. This CDR3 is 14 amino acids long. Germline V gene data show CDR1 as PRHDT and CDR2 as FYEKMQ (reference sequence). The CDR3, as DNA: TGTGCCAGCAGCCCCGACCAAAACACCGGGGAGCTGTTTTTT. Its protein is CASSPDQNTGELFF.

This clonotype appeared a few times. This chain links TRBV15 with TRBJ1-1; 9 nucleotides match TRBD1. Per the germline V gene, CDR1 is LNHNV and CDR2 is YYDKDF (reference sequence). The CDR3 sequence is 15 residues long. Trimming cost V 3 bases and J 6 bases; bases outside gene matches: 8. The CDR3 region has the DNA TGTGCCACCAGCAGCCGGGACAGGGTCGGCGCTGAAGCTTTCTTT. This translates into CATSSRDRVGAEAFF.

The genes are TRBV28 and TRBJ1-1; a possible D gene is TRBD1 (5 bases). Trimming pared 5 bases from V and 3 bases from J, leaving 22 bases between. From germline, CDR1 is MDHEN and CDR2 SYDVKM. This CDR3 has 17 residues. The CDR3 DNA reads as TGTGCCAGCAGTACACTGAAACCGGGCCCCAGGGACACTGAAGCTTTCTTT. This gives the protein CASSTLKPGPRDTEAFF. Drawing the rest from reference TRBV28 and TRBJ1-1, the complete variable domain is DVKVTQSSRYLVKRTGEKVFLECVQDMDHENMFWYRQDPGLGLRLIYFSYDVKMKEKGDIPEGYSVSREKKERFSLILESASTNQTSMYLCASSTLKPGPRDTEAFFGQGTRLTVV.

This clonotype occurred a few times. The rearrangement uses TRBV7-2 and TRBJ2-7; possibly TRBD1 for D (5 bases). CDR1 and CDR2 from the germline V gene are SGHTA and FQGNSA. This CDR3 is built from 15 residues. Trimming cost V 6 bases and J 0 bases, with 15 bases left between them. The CDR3 nucleotides are TGTGCCAGCAGTCTCGACAGTCGTGTCTCCTACGAGCAGTACTTC. Translated: CASSLDSRVSYEQYF.